This is a list of T cell receptor beta chains from one sample in a study of graft-versus-host responses after intestinal transplantation. The antigens these receptors bind are not known. The repertoire was sequenced with immunoSEQ multiplex PCR; TCRdb's copy has only in-frame clones and lacks some. This table holds about 120,000 clones, roughly 93% found once. Specimen: unstimulated CD4+ T cells sorted from spleen or lymph node cells, collected before intestinal transplant. Receptor source: a human donor who received an intestinal transplant. Each CDR3 is given without its conserved first and last residue.

length	V	J	CDR3
13	TRBV6-1	TRBJ2-5	ASMRGRGQIETQY
9	TRBV4-1	TRBJ2-7	ASSAGYEQY
10	TRBV2	TRBJ2-7	ASSGSAYEQY
11	TRBV5-1	TRBJ1-1	ASSLNRDTEAF
16	TRBV28	TRBJ2-7	ASSLNSLHGLIRYEQY
11	TRBV30	TRBJ1-5	AWSVDLGQPQH
13	TRBV19	TRBJ2-4	ASSIPGLAKNIQY
12	TRBV5-1	TRBJ2-5	ASSPGQGRETQY
10	TRBV5-1	TRBJ1-3	ASATGGNTIY
14	TRBV27	TRBJ1-5	ASSWGSDRNNQPQH
13	TRBV5-1	TRBJ2-7	ASSILAGENYEQY
11	TRBV9	TRBJ2-7	ASSTTSGGEQY
11	TRBV29-1	TRBJ2-5	SAGTRLRETQY
11	TRBV27	TRBJ2-7	ASSQTRGHEQY
14	TRBV30	TRBJ1-2	AWIESGTGFVYGYT
13	TRBV5-1	TRBJ2-1	ASSPLTGGLNEQF
12	TRBV28	TRBJ2-1	ASIKGVVSHEQF
13	TRBV10-3	TRBJ2-7	AISSTGGSSYEQY
13	TRBV9	TRBJ2-7	ASSVGNLNAYEQY
13	TRBV12-2	TRBJ2-5	ASRLGDSLVREQY
10	TRBV7-3	TRBJ2-2	ASSTGAGELF
13	TRBV6-5	TRBJ2-7	ASRPDRGPSYEQY
13	TRBV7-9	TRBJ2-3	ASRDYFGGTDTQY
12	TRBV2	TRBJ2-7	ASSGAGPSYEQY
11	TRBV7-9	TRBJ2-3	ASSPGGTDTQY
18	TRBV4-2	TRBJ2-4	ASSQESASGYTLAKNIQY
12	TRBV9	TRBJ1-1	ASSPQTGRTEAF
14	TRBV6-1	TRBJ2-5	ASSDFSVQGQETQY
13	TRBV7-2	TRBJ2-1	ASSAQGWGYNEQF
15	TRBV4-2	TRBJ2-5	ASSQPGLAVGEETQY
13	TRBV6-6	TRBJ1-5	ASSYRDSLNQPQH
12	TRBV27	TRBJ2-3	ASSLWANTDTQY
13	TRBV5-1	TRBJ2-1	ASSLVSGSRGEQF
13	TRBV4-1	TRBJ2-7	ASSQAEGTLYEQY
13	TRBV27	TRBJ2-3	ASSLHGTGSNTQY
12	TRBV7-2	TRBJ2-5	ASSLGGRAETQY
12	TRBV5-1	TRBJ2-7	ASSLGQGGYEQY
15	TRBV4-2	TRBJ2-1	ASSQDQLAGGFNEQF
10	TRBV10-3	TRBJ1-1	AISVRNTEAF
13	TRBV5-6	TRBJ1-2	ASSLGPTGSYGYT
14	TRBV5-5	TRBJ1-1	ASSLVTVLMNTEAF
12	TRBV28	TRBJ2-3	ASSLGLAGVKQY
16	TRBV7-3	TRBJ2-6	ASSRLFRATPGANVLT
10	TRBV6-5	TRBJ1-2	ASREGADGYT
12	TRBV2	TRBJ2-1	ASKAGVNKNEQF
10	TRBV28	TRBJ2-7	ASSLWDYEQY
12	TRBV25-1	TRBJ1-4	ASSQKATNEKLF
13	TRBV7-9	TRBJ2-2	ASTQSSGRWGELF
14	TRBV5-1	TRBJ1-4	ASSLGGGSANEKLF
14	TRBV9	TRBJ2-5	ASSPFPRQGQETQY